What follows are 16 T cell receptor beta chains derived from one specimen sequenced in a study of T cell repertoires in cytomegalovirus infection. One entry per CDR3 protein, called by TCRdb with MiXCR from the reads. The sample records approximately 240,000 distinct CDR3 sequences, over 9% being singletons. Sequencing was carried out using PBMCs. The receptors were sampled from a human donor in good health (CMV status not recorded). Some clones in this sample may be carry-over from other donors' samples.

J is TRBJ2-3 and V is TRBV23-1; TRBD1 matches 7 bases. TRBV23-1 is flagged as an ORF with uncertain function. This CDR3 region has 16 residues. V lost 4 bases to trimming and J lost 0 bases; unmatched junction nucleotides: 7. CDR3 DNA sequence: TGCGCCAGCAGTCTAGACAGGGCGTTGAGCACAGATACGCAGTATTTT. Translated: CASSLDRALSTDTQYF.

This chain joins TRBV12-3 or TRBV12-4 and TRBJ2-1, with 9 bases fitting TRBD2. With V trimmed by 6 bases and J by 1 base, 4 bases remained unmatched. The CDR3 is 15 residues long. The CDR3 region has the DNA TGTGCCAGCAGCGAAGCGGGAGGTTCCTACAATGAGCAGTTCTTC. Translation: CASSEAGGSYNEQFF.

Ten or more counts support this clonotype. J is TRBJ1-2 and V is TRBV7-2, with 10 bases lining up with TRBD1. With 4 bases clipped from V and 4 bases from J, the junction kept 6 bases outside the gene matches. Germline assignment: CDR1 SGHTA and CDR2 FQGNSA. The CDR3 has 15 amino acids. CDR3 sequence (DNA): TGTGCCAGCAGCTCAGACAGGGGGCCTGGCTATGGCTACACCTTC. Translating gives CASSSDRGPGYGYTF. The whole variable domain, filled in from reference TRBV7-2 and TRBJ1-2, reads GAGVSQSPSNKVTEKGKDVELRCDPISGHTALYWYRQSLGQGLEFLIYFQGNSAPDKSGLPSDRFSAERTGGSVSTLTIQRTQQEDSAVYLCASSSDRGPGYGYTFGSGTRLTVV.

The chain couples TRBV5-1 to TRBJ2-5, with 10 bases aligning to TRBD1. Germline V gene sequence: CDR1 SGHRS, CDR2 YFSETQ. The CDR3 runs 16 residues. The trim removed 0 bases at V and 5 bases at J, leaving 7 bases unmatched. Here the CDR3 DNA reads TGCGCCAGCAGCTTGGGTGGACAGGGGGTCGGTGAGACCCAGTACTTC. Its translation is CASSLGGQGVGETQYF.

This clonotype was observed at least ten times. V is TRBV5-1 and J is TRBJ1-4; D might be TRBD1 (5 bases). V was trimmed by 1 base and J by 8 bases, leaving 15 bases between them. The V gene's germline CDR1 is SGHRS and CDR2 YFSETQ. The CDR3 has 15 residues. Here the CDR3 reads CASSLSGRDDEKLFF. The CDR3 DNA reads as TGCGCCAGCAGCTTGAGTGGAAGGGACGACGAAAAACTGTTTTTT.

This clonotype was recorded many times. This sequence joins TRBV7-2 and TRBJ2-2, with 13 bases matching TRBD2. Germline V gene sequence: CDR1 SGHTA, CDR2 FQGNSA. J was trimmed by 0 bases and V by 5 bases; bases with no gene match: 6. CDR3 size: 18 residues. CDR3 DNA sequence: TGTGCCAGCAGCCCCCGGACTAGCGGGGGAGCGAACACCGGGGAGCTGTTTTTT. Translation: CASSPRTSGGANTGELFF.

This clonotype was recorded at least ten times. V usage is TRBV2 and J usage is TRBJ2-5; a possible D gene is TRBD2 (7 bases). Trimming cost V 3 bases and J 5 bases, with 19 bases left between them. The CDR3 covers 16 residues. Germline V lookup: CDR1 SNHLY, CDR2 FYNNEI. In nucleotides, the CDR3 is TGTGCCAGCAGTGATTCCGCGGGGGCCGAGTGGGAGACCCAGTACTTC. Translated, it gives CASSDSAGAEWETQYF.

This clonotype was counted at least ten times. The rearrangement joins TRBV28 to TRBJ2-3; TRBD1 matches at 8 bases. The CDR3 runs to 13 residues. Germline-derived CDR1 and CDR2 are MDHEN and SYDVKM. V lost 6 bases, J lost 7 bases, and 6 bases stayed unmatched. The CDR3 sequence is CASRTGAANTQYF. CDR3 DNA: TGTGCCAGCAGGACAGGGGCTGCTAATACGCAGTATTTT.

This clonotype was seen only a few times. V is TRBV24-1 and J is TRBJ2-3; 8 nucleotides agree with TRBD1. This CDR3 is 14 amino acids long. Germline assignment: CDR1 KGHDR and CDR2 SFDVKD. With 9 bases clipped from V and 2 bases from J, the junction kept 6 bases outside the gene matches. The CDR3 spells CATPGQGPTDTQYF. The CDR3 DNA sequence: TGTGCCACCCCCGGACAGGGACCCACAGATACGCAGTATTTT.

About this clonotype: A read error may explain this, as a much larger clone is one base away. The CDR3 bases are TGTGCCAGCAGCCCCTTCGGGGTCGAGAAAAAACTGTTTTTT. Translated: CASSPFGVEKKLFF. The V gene is TRBV12-3 or TRBV12-4, the J gene TRBJ1-4; D remains ambiguous. This CDR3 contains 14 residues. Trimming shortened V by 6 bases and J by 9 bases, and 17 bases separated the two germline ends.

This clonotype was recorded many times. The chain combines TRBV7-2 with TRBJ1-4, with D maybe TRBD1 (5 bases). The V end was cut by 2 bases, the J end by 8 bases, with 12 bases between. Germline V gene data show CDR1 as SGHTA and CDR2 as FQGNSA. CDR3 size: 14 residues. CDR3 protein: CASSLLGRDEKLFF. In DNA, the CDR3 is TGTGCCAGCAGCTTACTAGGGAGGGACGAAAAACTGTTTTTT.

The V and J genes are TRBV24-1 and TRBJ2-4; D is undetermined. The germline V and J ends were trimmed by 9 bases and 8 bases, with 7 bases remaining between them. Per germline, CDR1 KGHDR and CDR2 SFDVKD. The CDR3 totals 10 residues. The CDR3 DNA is TGTGCCACCTCACCAGACATTCAGTACTTC. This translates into CATSPDIQYF.

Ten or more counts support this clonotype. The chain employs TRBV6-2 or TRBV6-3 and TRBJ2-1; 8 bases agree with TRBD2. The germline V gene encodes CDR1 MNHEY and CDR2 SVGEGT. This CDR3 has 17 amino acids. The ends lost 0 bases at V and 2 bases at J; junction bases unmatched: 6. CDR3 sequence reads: CASSYSIREGPYNEQFF. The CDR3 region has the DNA TGTGCCAGCAGTTACTCGATTCGGGAGGGCCCCTACAATGAGCAGTTCTTC.

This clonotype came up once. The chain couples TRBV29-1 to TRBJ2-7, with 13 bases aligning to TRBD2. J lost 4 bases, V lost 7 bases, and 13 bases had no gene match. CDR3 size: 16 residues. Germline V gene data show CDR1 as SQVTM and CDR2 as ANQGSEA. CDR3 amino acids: CSAGTSGIGSNYEQYF. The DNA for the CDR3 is TGCAGCGCCGGGACTAGCGGGATTGGGTCCAATTACGAGCAGTACTTC.

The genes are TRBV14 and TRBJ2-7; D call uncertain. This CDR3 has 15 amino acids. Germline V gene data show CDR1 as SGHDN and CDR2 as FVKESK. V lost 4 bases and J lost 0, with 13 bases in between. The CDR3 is CASSLLGTSSYEQYF. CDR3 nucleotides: TGTGCCAGCAGCCTATTAGGAACATCCTCCTACGAGCAGTACTTC. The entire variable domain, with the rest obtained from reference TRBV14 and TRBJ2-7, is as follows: EAGVTQFPSHSVIEKGQTVTLRCDPISGHDNLYWYRRVMGKEIKFLLHFVKESKQDESGMPNNRFLAERTGGTYSTLKVQPAELEDSGVYFCASSLLGTSSYEQYFGPGTRLTVT.

CDR3: CSVGRRTDTQYF. The CDR3 DNA sequence: TGCAGCGTTGGCCGGCGGACAGATACGCAGTATTTT. The gene calls are TRBV29-1 and TRBJ2-3, with D uncertain. Trimming removed 4 bases at V and 3 bases at J, with 8 bases between. This CDR3 spans 12 amino acids. Germline V lookup: CDR1 SQVTM, CDR2 ANQGSEA.